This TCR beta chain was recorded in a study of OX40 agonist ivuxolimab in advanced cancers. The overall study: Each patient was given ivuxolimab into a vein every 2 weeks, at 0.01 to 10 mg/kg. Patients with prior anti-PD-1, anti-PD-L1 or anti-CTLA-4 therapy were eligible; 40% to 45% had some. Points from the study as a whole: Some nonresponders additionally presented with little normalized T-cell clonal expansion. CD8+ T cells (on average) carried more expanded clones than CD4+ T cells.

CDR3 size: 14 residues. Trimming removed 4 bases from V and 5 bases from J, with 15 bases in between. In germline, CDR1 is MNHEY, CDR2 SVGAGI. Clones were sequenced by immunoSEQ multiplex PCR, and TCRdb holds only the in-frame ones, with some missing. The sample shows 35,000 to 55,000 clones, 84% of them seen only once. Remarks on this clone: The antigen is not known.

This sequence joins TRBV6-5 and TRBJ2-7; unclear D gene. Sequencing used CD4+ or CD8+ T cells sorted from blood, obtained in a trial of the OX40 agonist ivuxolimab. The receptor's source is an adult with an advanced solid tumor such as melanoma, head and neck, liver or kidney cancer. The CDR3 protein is CASSSGEAVNEQYF. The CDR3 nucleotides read TGTGCCAGCAGTTCGGGCGAGGCTGTGAACGAGCAGTACTTC.